This passage covers 3 T cell receptor beta chains from one sample sequenced in a study of naive CD8 T cells in extremely preterm neonates. Broader study findings: Preterm CDR3s were shorter than older groups', with fewer N additions and less trimming.

Preterm samples came from extremely preterm deliveries at roughly 22-29 weeks. Their antigens remain unidentified. Clones were sequenced by immunoSEQ multiplex PCR, and TCRdb holds only the in-frame ones, with some missing. The table shows around 25,000 clones, with approximately 89% occurring only once. The sample was naive CD8+ T cells from cord blood. The receptors derive from a boy who was born preterm.

This clone has just a few counts. This rearrangement joins TRBV10-1 to TRBJ2-2; the match to TRBD2 covers 8 bases. Germline CDR1 and CDR2: WNHNN and SYGVQD (reference sequence). The V gene end was trimmed by 2 bases and the J gene end by 1 base; junction bases not matched to a gene: 0. The CDR3 spans 15 residues. Written as DNA, the CDR3 is TGCGCCAGCAGTGAGAGCGGGGGGAACACCGGGGAGCTGTTTTTT. Translation gives CASSESGGNTGELFF.

The chain combines TRBV21-1 with TRBJ1-5; the table's TRBD1 call for D was not verified on the DNA. TRBV21-1 is noted as a pseudogene. The CDR3 sequence is 14 residues long. The chain's CDR3 is CASSKAGGNQPQHF. The CDR3 DNA sequence: TGTGCCAGCAGCAAAGCAGGGGGCAATCAGCCCCAGCATTTT.

This clone was counted a single time. This sequence joins TRBV19 and TRBJ2-2; no clear D gene. The V end was cut by 4 bases, the J end by 3 bases, with 0 bases between. CDR3 size: 11 residues. Germline V gives CDR1 LNHDA, CDR2 SQIVND (reference sequence). The CDR3 DNA reads TGTGCCAGTAGTAACACCGGGGAGCTGTTTTTT. This codes for CASSNTGELFF.